This TCR beta chain originates from a study of patients and donors after allogeneic stem cell transplantation. The CDR3 extends over 16 amino acids. Germline V gene sequence: CDR1 SGHRS, CDR2 YFSETQ. The V and J ends lost 7 bases and 4 bases, in that order; junction bases with no gene match: 9. One entry per CDR3 protein, called by TCRdb with MiXCR from the RT-PCR reads. The sample carries roughly 230,000 distinct CDR3 sequences, 11% to 15% recorded once. In this sample, this clonotype turned up once. The chain has TRBV5-1 and TRBJ2-2; 11 bases line up with TRBD2. The specimen sequenced was blood, either unsorted or a sorted T cell fraction (not recorded which). This clonotype was sampled from a human donor who was either an allogeneic HSCT recipient or a stem cell or donor lymphocyte infusion donor (not recorded which). It is not recorded whose cells these are; they may come from a transplant donor. CDR3 protein: CASGGLAVPGTGELFF. DNA for the CDR3: TGCGCCAGCGGGGGACTAGCGGTTCCCGGCACCGGGGAGCTGTTTTTT.